Each of the 2 T cell receptor beta chains below was sequenced from the same sample in a study of cytomegalovirus exposure and HLA in healthy donors. The assay was immunoSEQ multiplex PCR, and TCRdb's table has in-frame clones only and misses some. Here the sample spans some 83,000 clones, 94% being singletons. Sequenced input: PBMCs. The receptor set was obtained from a woman aged 18 to 35 in good health and CMV-seronegative.

The chain has TRBV5-8 and TRBJ2-7, with 8 bases matching TRBD1. CDR3 length: 16 residues. V dropped 4 bases and J dropped 4; count of bases not matched to a gene: 13. The germline V gene has CDR1 SGHTS and CDR2 YDEGEE. CDR3 sequence reads: CASSSPRAGGLYEQYF. CDR3 nucleotides: TGTGCCAGCAGCAGCCCTAGGGCAGGGGGCTTGTACGAGCAGTACTTC.

The chain recombines TRBV4-1 with TRBJ1-2; 7 nucleotides agree with TRBD1. CDR1 MGHRA and CDR2 YSYEKL come from the germline V gene. This CDR3 spans 16 amino acids. J lost 2 bases, V lost 4 bases, and 10 bases had no gene match. The CDR3 sequence is CASSPPTGVSNYGYTF. The CDR3 bases are TGCGCCAGCAGCCCTCCTACAGGGGTATCAAACTATGGCTACACCTTC.